The clone carrying this T cell receptor (beta chain) was seen ten or more times. Antigen unknown. This specimen comes from a study of Graves' ophthalmopathy and Graves' hyperthyroidism. The sequenced template was RNA, covering the TCR beta CDR3 region. HTBI primers primed a first-round RT-PCR, and a second-round multiplex PCR followed. Via MiXCR, TCRdb re-called the multiplex PCR reads, giving one row per CDR3 protein. The repertoire holds about 220,000 distinct CDR3 sequences, with 20% to 25% as singletons. Study-wide findings and caveats: Also, most clonotypes expanded in the thyroid above 0.001 frequency appeared in blood.

The TCR originated in a woman aged 50 to 65 with Graves' ophthalmopathy. The sequencing input was peripheral blood.

CDR3 DNA: TGTGCCAGCAGTCTTTTCTCCAGGGGGAACTATGGCTACACCTTC. Its protein product is CASSLFSRGNYGYTF. This chain uses TRBV28 with TRBJ1-2; TRBD1 matches at 7 bases. Germline assignment: CDR1 MDHEN and CDR2 SYDVKM. CDR3 length: 15 residues. Losses at the gene ends were 5 bases for V and 2 bases for J; bases not matched to a gene: 8.